The 19 T cell receptor beta chains presented below share a single source sample, sequenced in a study of T cell responses to AZD1222 COVID-19 vaccine. The assay was immunoSEQ multiplex PCR, and TCRdb's table has in-frame clones only and misses some. The sample has about 150,000 clones; 93% are singletons. Specimen: peripheral blood, collected on day 0 of AZD1222 vaccination. All receptors derive from an adult in good health.

The chain links TRBV7-9 to TRBJ1-2, with 7 positions matching TRBD1. The CDR3 consists of 14 residues. The V gene end was trimmed by 6 bases and the J gene end by 3 bases; junction bases not matched to a gene: 7. CDR1 and CDR2 from the germline V gene are SEHNR and FQNEAQ (reference sequence). CDR3 protein: CASSHSGGHYGYTF. The CDR3 DNA is TGTGCCAGCAGTCATTCAGGGGGGCACTATGGCTACACCTTC.

A single count supports this clone. This rearrangement joins TRBV7-8 to TRBJ1-3, with 7 bases matching TRBD1. The CDR3 runs to 17 residues. Germline values: CDR1 SGHVS, CDR2 FQNEAQ. Losses at the gene ends were 5 bases for V and 0 bases for J; bases not matched to a gene: 10. This chain's CDR3 is CASSASRQGASGNTIYF. The CDR3 nucleotides are TGTGCCAGCAGCGCTTCACGACAGGGCGCCTCTGGAAACACCATATATTTT.

The chain carries TRBV21-1 and TRBJ2-3. TRBV21-1 is flagged as a pseudogene. The CDR3 totals 16 residues. CDR3 in DNA: TGTGCCAGCAGCAAACCCTTACCCATCGAAGCAGATACGCAGTATTTT. Translation: CASSKPLPIEADTQYF.

This chain uses TRBV9 with TRBJ2-1; 7 nucleotides align to TRBD2. The CDR3 runs to 15 residues. Unmatched junction bases numbered 7, after V lost 0 bases and J lost 7 bases. CDR1 and CDR2 from the germline V gene are SGDLS and YYNGEE. CDR3 in amino acids: CASSVGGLDNNEQFF. In nucleotides, the CDR3 is TGTGCCAGCAGCGTAGGTGGACTAGATAATAATGAGCAGTTCTTC.

This sequence joins TRBV5-4 and TRBJ1-6; 7 bases are a match to TRBD1. The CDR3 spans 14 residues. Trimming at V came to 3 bases and at J to 9 bases, leaving 6 bases not matched to a gene. Germline V gene data show CDR1 as SGHNT and CDR2 as YYREEE (reference sequence). The CDR3 spells CASSSRQGFSPLHF. CDR3 in DNA: TGTGCCAGCAGCTCCAGACAGGGATTTTCACCCCTCCACTTT.

The V and J genes are TRBV5-1 and TRBJ1-3; tentatively, D is TRBD1 (6 bases). With 0 bases removed from V and 10 bases from J, the gap between germline ends came to 17 bases. The CDR3 has 15 residues. Germline V gene sequence: CDR1 SGHRS, CDR2 YFSETQ. The CDR3 region has the DNA TGCGCCAGCAGCTTGGGGACAGAAGGGGAAAGGACCATATATTTT. Amino acid sequence: CASSLGTEGERTIYF.

Notes on this clone: The identical CDR3 is also encoded by other nucleotide sequences in the sample. The chain links TRBV4-1 to TRBJ2-1; D uncertain. This CDR3 contains 16 residues. Trimming took off 0 bases at V and 0 bases at J, with 9 bases between the two ends. The V gene's germline CDR1 is MGHRA and CDR2 YSYEKL. CDR3 in amino acids: CASSQDGRSSYNEQFF. For the CDR3, the DNA is TGCGCCAGCAGCCAAGATGGCCGTAGCTCCTACAATGAGCAGTTCTTC.

The J gene is TRBJ1-6, the V gene TRBV2; D remains ambiguous. Germline loops: CDR1 SNHLY, CDR2 FYNNEI. The CDR3 loop spans 15 amino acids. Deletions cut 3 bases from V and 0 bases from J, with 6 bases between. The CDR3 loop reads CASSEESSYNSPLHF. Written as DNA, the CDR3 is TGTGCCAGCAGTGAGGAGAGCTCCTATAATTCACCCCTCCACTTT.

The chain combines TRBV7-9 with TRBJ1-4, with 9 bases matching TRBD1. The CDR3 has 16 amino acids. V lost 5 bases and J lost 2; bases outside the gene matches: 6. From germline, CDR1 is SEHNR and CDR2 FQNEAQ (reference sequence). In DNA form, the CDR3 reads TGTGCCAGCAGCGGACAGGGGTTTAGTACTAATGAAAAACTGTTTTTT. The encoded protein is CASSGQGFSTNEKLFF.

V and J are TRBV21-1 and TRBJ2-7; the listed D gene, TRBD2, was not tested against the DNA. TRBV21-1 is annotated as a pseudogene. There are 10 residues in the CDR3. The chain's CDR3 is CASGGSSEYF. In DNA, the CDR3 is TGTGCCAGCGGAGGCAGTTCGGAGTACTTC.

This chain connects TRBV5-4 to TRBJ2-1; 10 positions agree with TRBD1. The CDR3 spans 16 residues. The ends lost 0 bases at V and 2 bases at J; junction bases unmatched: 2. The germline CDR1 and CDR2 sequences are SGHNT and YYREEE (reference sequence). This CDR3 is CASSLGQGAAYNEQFF. CDR3 in DNA: TGTGCCAGCAGCTTGGGACAGGGGGCGGCCTACAATGAGCAGTTCTTC.

The chain has TRBV5-6 and TRBJ2-7; 7 positions match TRBD1. Germline CDR1 and CDR2: SGHDT and YYEEEE. Losses at the gene ends were 4 bases for V and 6 bases for J; bases not matched to a gene: 19. The CDR3 extends over 17 amino acids. The CDR3 spells CASSNIPGTVLGGEQYF. The CDR3 nucleotides read TGTGCCAGCAGCAATATTCCGGGGACAGTATTGGGCGGCGAGCAGTACTTC.

V and J are TRBV10-3 and TRBJ1-1, with a possible D match to TRBD1 (5 bases). Trimming removed 8 bases at V and 1 base at J, with 20 bases between. The CDR3 has 16 amino acids. Germline CDR1 reads ENHRY; CDR2 reads SYGVKD. CDR3 residues: CAISLGLSGRNTEAFF. The CDR3 region has the DNA TGTGCCATCTCCCTGGGGCTATCGGGAAGGAACACTGAAGCTTTCTTT.

The chain combines TRBV29-1 with TRBJ1-5, with D unclear. V gave up 7 bases and J gave up 0 bases, with 10 bases separating them. The germline gives CDR1 SQVTM, CDR2 ANQGSEA. The CDR3 is 13 amino acids. CDR3 DNA: TGCAGCGCCGCGACGGCTAGCAATCAGCCCCAGCATTTT. Residues: CSAATASNQPQHF.

The J gene is TRBJ1-1, the V gene TRBV28; D might be TRBD1 (6 bases). The V end was cut by 5 bases, the J end by 3 bases, with 16 bases between. Germline CDR1 and CDR2: MDHEN and SYDVKM. CDR3 length: 15 residues. CDR3: CASSPHRDTHTEAFF. DNA for the CDR3: TGTGCCAGCAGTCCCCACCGGGACACACACACTGAAGCTTTCTTT. Supplemented by reference TRBV28 and TRBJ1-1, the full variable domain reads DVKVTQSSRYLVKRTGEKVFLECVQDMDHENMFWYRQDPGLGLRLIYFSYDVKMKEKGDIPEGYSVSREKKERFSLILESASTNQTSMYLCASSPHRDTHTEAFFGQGTRLTVV.

The V call is TRBV11-3, the J call TRBJ2-5; the match to TRBD2 covers 13 bases. The V gene's germline CDR1 is SGHNT and CDR2 YENEEA. J gave up 3 bases and V 0 bases, and 13 bases lay outside the gene matches. This CDR3 has 20 residues. CDR3 in DNA: TGTGCCAGCAGCTTAGAGCGACAGTGGAGGACTAGCGGGAGTGAAGAGACCCAGTACTTC. This translates into CASSLERQWRTSGSEETQYF. Variable domain in full (rest from reference TRBV11-3 and TRBJ2-5): EAGVVQSPRYKIIEKKQPVAFWCNPISGHNTLYWYLQNLGQGPELLIRYENEEAVDDSQLPKDRFSAERLKGVDSTLKIQPAELGDSAVYLCASSLERQWRTSGSEETQYFGPGTRLLVL.

The V gene is TRBV12-5, the J gene TRBJ2-5; D uncertain. Germline V gene sequence: CDR1 LGHNT, CDR2 FRNRAP. The CDR3 has 14 amino acids. Trimming cost V 7 bases and J 5 bases, with 17 bases left between them. The CDR3 is CASALNNDHETQYF. The CDR3 nucleotides read TGTGCTAGTGCCCTAAATAACGATCATGAGACCCAGTACTTC.

This CDR3 is CAISETWGEAFF. The CDR3 region has the DNA TGTGCCATCAGTGAAACGTGGGGTGAAGCTTTCTTT. The J gene is TRBJ1-1, the V gene TRBV10-3; D is undetermined. Trimming pared 3 bases from V and 7 bases from J, leaving 9 bases between. The CDR3 covers 12 residues. CDR1 and CDR2 (germline): ENHRY, SYGVKD.

The CDR3 sequence is CASSPVAGGGGELFF. In DNA form, the CDR3 reads TGTGCCAGCAGCCCGGTAGCGGGAGGGGGCGGGGAGCTGTTTTTT. The V gene is TRBV4-2, the J gene TRBJ2-2; 11 bases match TRBD2. V was clipped by 4 bases and J by 7 bases; unmatched bases: 5. The germline gives CDR1 LGHNA, CDR2 YNFKEQ. The CDR3 spans 15 residues.